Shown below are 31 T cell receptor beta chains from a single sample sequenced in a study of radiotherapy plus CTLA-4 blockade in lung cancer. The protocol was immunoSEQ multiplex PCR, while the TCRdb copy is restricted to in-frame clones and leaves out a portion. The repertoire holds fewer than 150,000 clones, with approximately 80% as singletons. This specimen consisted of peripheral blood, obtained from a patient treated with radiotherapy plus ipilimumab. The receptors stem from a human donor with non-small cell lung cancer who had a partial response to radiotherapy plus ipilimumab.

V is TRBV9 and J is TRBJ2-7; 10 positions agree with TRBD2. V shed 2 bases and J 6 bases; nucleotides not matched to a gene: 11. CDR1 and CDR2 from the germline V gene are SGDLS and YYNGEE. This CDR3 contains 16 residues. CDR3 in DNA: TGTGCCAGCAGCGTCTCAGCGGGAGGGCCTTTGGGCGAGCAGTACTTC. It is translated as CASSVSAGGPLGEQYF. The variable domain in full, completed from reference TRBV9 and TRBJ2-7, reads DSGVTQTPKHLITATGQRVTLRCSPRSGDLSVYWYQQSLDQGLQFLIQYYNGEERAKGNILERFSAQQFPDLHSELNLSSLELGDSALYFCASSVSAGGPLGEQYFGPGTRLTVT.

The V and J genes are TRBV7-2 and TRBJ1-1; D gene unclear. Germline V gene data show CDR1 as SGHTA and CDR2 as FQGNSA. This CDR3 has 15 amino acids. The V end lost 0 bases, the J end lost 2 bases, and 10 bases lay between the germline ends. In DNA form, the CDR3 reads TGTGCCAGCAGCTTAGCGCTAACAGCTAACACTGAAGCTTTCTTT. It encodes CASSLALTANTEAFF.

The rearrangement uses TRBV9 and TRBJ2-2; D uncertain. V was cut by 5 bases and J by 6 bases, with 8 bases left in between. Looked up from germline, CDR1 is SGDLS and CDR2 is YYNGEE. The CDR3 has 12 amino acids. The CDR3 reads CASSLISGELFF. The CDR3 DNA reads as TGTGCCAGCAGTCTTATCTCCGGGGAGCTGTTTTTT. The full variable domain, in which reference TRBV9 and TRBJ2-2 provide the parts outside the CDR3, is DSGVTQTPKHLITATGQRVTLRCSPRSGDLSVYWYQQSLDQGLQFLIQYYNGEERAKGNILERFSAQQFPDLHSELNLSSLELGDSALYFCASSLISGELFFGEGSRLTVL.

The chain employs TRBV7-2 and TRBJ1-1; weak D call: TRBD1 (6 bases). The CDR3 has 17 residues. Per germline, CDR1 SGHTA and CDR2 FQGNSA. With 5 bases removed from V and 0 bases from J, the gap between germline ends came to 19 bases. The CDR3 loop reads CASSVRWGQRVNTEAFF. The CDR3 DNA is TGTGCCAGCAGCGTTCGTTGGGGACAAAGGGTGAACACTGAAGCTTTCTTT.

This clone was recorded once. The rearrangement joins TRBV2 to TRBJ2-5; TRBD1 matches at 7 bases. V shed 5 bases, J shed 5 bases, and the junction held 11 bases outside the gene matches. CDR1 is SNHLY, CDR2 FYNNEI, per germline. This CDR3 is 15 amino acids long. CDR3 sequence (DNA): TGTGCCAGCAGTCGAGGGGGCAGTTCCCGGGAGACCCAGTACTTC. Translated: CASSRGGSSRETQYF.

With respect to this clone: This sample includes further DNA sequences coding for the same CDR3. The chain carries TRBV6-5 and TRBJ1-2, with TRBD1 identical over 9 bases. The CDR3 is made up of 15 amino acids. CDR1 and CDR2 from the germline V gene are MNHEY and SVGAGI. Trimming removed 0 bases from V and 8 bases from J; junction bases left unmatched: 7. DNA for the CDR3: TGTGCCAGCAGTTACTCTACAGGGGGCGCGGTGGGCTACACCTTC. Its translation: CASSYSTGGAVGYTF.

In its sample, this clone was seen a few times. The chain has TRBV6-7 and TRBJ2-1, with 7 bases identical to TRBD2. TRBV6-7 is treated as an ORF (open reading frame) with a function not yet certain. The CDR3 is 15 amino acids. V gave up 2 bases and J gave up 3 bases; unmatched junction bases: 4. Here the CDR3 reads CASSYPRTSYNEQFF. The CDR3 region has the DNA TGTGCCAGCAGTTACCCCAGGACTAGCTACAATGAGCAGTTCTTC.

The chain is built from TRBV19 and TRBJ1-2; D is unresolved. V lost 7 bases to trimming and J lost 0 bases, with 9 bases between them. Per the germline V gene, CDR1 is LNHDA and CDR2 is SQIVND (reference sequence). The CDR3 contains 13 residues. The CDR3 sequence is CASKQESNYGYTF. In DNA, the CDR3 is TGTGCCAGTAAGCAGGAATCTAACTATGGCTACACCTTC. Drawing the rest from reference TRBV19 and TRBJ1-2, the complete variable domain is DGGITQSPKYLFRKEGQNVTLSCEQNLNHDAMYWYRQDPGQGLRLIYYSQIVNDFQKGDIAEGYSVSREKKESFPLTVTSAQKNPTAFYLCASKQESNYGYTFGSGTRLTVV.

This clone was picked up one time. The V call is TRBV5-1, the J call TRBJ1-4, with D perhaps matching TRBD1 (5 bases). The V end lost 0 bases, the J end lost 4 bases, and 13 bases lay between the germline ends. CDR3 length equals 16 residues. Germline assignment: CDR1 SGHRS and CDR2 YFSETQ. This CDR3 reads CASSLGLRGLNEKLFF. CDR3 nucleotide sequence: TGCGCCAGCAGCTTGGGGTTAAGGGGCCTTAATGAAAAACTGTTTTTT.

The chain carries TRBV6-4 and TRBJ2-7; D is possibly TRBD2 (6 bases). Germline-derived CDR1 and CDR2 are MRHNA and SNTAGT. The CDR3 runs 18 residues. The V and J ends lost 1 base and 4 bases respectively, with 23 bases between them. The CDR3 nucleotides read TGTGCCAGCAGTGACTTGGTTTGGGATTTTGCGGGATCTTACGAGCAGTACGTC. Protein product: CASSDLVWDFAGSYEQYV.

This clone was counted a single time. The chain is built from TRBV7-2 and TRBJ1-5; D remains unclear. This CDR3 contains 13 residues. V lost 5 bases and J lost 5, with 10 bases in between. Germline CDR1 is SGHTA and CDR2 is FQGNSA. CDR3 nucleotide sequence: TGTGCCAGCAGCCCCCTGGCGGATCAGCCCCAGCATTTT. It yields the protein CASSPLADQPQHF. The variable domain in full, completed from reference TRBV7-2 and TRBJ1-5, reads GAGVSQSPSNKVTEKGKDVELRCDPISGHTALYWYRQSLGQGLEFLIYFQGNSAPDKSGLPSDRFSAERTGGSVSTLTIQRTQQEDSAVYLCASSPLADQPQHFGDGTRLSIL.

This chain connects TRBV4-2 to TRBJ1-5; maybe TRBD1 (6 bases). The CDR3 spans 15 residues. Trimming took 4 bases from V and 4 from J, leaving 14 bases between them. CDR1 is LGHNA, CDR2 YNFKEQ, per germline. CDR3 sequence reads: CASSLSNRANQPQHF. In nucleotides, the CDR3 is TGTGCCAGCAGCCTTTCCAACAGGGCGAATCAGCCCCAGCATTTT.

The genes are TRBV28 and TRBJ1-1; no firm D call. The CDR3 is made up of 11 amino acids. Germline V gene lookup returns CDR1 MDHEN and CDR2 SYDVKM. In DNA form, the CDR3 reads TGTGAATCGCGCCTGAGCACTGAAGCTTTCTTT. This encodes CESRLSTEAFF.

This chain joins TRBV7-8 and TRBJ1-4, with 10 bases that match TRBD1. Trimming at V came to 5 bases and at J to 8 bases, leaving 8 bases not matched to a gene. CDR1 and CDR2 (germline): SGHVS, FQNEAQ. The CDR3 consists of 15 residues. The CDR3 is CASSPDRGLWEKLFF. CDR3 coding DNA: TGTGCCAGCAGCCCCGACAGGGGGCTCTGGGAAAAACTGTTTTTT.

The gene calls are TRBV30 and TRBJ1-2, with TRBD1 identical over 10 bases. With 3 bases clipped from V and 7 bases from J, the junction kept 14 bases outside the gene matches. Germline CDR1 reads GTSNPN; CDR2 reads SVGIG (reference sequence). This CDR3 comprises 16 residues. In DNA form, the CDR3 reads TGTGCCTGGAGACCCCCGAGGGACAGGGGCGCCGGTGGCTACACCTTC. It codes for CAWRPPRDRGAGGYTF.

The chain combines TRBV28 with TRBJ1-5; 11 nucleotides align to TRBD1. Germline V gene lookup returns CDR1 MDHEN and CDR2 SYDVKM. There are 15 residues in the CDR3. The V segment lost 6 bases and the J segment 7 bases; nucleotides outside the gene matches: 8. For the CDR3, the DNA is TGTGCCAGCAGAATTCGGACAGGGGGCGAGCAGCCCCAGCATTTT. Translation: CASRIRTGGEQPQHF.

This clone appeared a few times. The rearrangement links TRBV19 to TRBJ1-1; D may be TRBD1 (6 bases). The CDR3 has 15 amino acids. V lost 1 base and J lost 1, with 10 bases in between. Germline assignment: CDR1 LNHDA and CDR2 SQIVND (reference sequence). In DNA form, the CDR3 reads TGTGCCAGTAGTATAGGCGGGGGCCCGAACACTGAAGCTTTCTTT. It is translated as CASSIGGGPNTEAFF.

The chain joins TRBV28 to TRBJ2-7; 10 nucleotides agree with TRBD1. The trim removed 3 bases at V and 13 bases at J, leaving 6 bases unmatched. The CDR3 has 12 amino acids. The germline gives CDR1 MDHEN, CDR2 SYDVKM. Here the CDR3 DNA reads TGTGCCAGCAGTTTTAGACAGGGGGCATTATACTTC. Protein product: CASSFRQGALYF.

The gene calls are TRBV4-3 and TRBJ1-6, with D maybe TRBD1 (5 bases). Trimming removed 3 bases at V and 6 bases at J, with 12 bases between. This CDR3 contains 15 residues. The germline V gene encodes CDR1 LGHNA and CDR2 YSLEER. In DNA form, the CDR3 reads TGCGCCAGCAGCCAGAGACAAGGGGCTAATTCACCCCTCCACTTT. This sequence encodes CASSQRQGANSPLHF.

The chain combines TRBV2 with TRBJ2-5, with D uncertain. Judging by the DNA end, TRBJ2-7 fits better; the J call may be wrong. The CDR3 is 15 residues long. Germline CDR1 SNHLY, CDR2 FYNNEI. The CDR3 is CASSENNWSSYEQYF. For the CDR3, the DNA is TGTGCCAGCAGTGAAAACAACTGGAGCTCCTACGAGCAGTACTTC.

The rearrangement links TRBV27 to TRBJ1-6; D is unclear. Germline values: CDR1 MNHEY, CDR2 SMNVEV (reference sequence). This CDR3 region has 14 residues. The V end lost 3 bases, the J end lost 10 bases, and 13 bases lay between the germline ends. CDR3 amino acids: CASSFSSGSSPLHF. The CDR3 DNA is TGTGCCAGCAGTTTCTCGTCGGGGTCCTCACCCCTCCACTTT.

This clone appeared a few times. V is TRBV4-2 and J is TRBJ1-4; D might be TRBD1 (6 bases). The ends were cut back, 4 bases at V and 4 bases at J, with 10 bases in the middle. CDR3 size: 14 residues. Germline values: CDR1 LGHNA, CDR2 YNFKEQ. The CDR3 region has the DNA TGTGCCAGCAGCCCGACAGGAGTTAATGAAAAACTGTTTTTT. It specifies CASSPTGVNEKLFF.

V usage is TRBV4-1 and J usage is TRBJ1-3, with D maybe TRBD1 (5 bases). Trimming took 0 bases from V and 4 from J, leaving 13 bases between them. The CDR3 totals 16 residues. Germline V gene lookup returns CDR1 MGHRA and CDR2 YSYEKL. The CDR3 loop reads CASSQDGAHGGNTIYF. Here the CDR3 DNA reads TGCGCCAGCAGCCAAGATGGGGCCCATGGGGGAAACACCATATATTTT.

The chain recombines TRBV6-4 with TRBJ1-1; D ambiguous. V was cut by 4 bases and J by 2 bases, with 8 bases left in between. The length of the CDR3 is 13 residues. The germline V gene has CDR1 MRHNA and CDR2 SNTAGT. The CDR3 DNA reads TGTGCCAGCAGTGTGCGAGAAAACACTGAAGCTTTCTTT. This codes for CASSVRENTEAFF.

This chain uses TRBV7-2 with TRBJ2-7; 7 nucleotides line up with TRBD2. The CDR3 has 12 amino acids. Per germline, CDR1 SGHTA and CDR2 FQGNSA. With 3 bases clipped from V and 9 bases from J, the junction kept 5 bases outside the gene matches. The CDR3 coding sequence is TGTGCCAGCAGCTTGTCCCCGGGAGGGCAGTACTTC. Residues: CASSLSPGGQYF.

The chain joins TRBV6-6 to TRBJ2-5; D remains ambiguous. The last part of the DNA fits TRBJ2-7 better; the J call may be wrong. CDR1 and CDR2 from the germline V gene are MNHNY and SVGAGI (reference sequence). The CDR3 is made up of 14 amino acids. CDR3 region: CASSYSSSSYEQYF. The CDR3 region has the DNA TGTGCCAGCAGTTACTCGAGTAGCTCCTACGAGCAGTACTTC.

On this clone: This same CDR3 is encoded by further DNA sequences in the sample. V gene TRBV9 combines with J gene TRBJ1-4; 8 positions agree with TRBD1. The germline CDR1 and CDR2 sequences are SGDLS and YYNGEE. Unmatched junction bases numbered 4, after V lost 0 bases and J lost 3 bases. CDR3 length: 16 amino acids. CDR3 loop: CASSVAGGLANEKLFF. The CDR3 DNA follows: TGTGCCAGCAGCGTAGCAGGGGGCTTAGCTAATGAAAAACTGTTTTTT.

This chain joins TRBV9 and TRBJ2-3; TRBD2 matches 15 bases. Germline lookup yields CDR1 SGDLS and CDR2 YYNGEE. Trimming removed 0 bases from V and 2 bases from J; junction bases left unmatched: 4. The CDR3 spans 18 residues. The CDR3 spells CASSVGTSGRVLTDTQYF. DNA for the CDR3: TGTGCCAGCAGCGTAGGGACTAGCGGGAGGGTCCTCACAGATACGCAGTATTTT.

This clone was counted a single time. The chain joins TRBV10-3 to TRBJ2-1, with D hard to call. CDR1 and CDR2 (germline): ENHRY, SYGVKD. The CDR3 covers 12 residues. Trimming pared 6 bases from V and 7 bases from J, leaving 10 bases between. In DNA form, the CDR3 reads TGTGCCATCAGGTCAAACTGGAATGAGCAGTTCTTC. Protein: CAIRSNWNEQFF.

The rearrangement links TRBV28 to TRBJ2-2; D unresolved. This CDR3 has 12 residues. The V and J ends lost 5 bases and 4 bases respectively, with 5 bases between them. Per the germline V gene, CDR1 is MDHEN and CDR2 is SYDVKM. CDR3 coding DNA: TGTGCCAGCAGTGCAGGCACCGGGGAGCTGTTTTTT. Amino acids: CASSAGTGELFF.

In DNA, the CDR3 is TGTGCCAGCAGCTCGGGACTAGCGGGACCCACGGATACGCAGTATTTT. Translating gives CASSSGLAGPTDTQYF. The chain employs TRBV5-4 and TRBJ2-3; 13 positions agree with TRBD2. Germline trimming cut 3 bases from V and 6 bases from J; bases unmatched to any gene: 7. Germline lookup yields CDR1 SGHNT and CDR2 YYREEE (reference sequence). There are 16 residues in the CDR3. Full variable domain (missing parts from reference TRBV5-4 and TRBJ2-3): ETGVTQSPTHLIKTRGQQVTLRCSSQSGHNTVSWYQQALGQGPQFIFQYYREEENGRGNFPPRFSGLQFPNYSSELNVNALELDDSALYLCASSSGLAGPTDTQYFGPGTRLTVL.